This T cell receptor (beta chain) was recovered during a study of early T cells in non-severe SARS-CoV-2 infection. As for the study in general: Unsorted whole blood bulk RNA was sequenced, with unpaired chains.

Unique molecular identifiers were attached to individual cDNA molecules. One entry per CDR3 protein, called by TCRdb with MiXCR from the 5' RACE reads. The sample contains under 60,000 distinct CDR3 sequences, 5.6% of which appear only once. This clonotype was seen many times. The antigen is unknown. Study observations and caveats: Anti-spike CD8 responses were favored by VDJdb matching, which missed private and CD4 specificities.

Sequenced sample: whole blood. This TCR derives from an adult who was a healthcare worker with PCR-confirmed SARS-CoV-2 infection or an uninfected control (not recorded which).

In nucleotides, the CDR3 is TGTGCCAGCAGTCCAGCCCTCAACACTGAAGCTTTCTTT. Translating gives CASSPALNTEAFF. V usage is TRBV28 and J usage is TRBJ1-1; D ambiguous. There are 13 residues in the CDR3. CDR1 and CDR2 (germline): MDHEN, SYDVKM. V shed 5 bases and J shed 2 bases, with 9 bases lying between them.